Here is one TCR beta chain with its context. The repertoire was sequenced with immunoSEQ multiplex PCR; TCRdb's copy has only in-frame clones and lacks some. The profile shows around 300,000 clones, roughly 90% of them singletons. As for treatment: around 19 received Ad26.COV2.S at low or high dose, single or two shots; 5 received placebo; per-sample allocation not given. Day 63 after the first vaccine or placebo injection was the time point for sampling. Ad26.COV2.S expressed prefusion-stabilized spike from the original Wuhan strain. The sample comes from a study of Ad26.COV2.S vaccination and SARS-CoV-2 variants. The material was peripheral blood, obtained in a trial of Ad26.COV2.S vaccine versus placebo. The clonotype was recovered from a person between 18 and 65 years old who received the Ad26.COV2.S COVID-19 vaccine or a placebo.

CDR3 in DNA: TGTGCCAGCAGCCTAGGGCTAGCGGGAGGGGCCCAGTACTTC. It encodes CASSLGLAGGAQYF. The V gene is TRBV7-2, the J gene TRBJ2-5; 12 nucleotides match TRBD2. Germline CDR1 and CDR2: SGHTA and FQGNSA. There are 14 residues in the CDR3. V lost 5 bases and J lost 9; bases outside the gene matches: 7.